This TCR beta chain is drawn from a study of T cells and Merkel cell carcinoma outcomes. Study results and caveats: In Merkel cell carcinoma, repertoire and T-cell density reportedly predicted outcomes.

TCRdb keeps only in-frame clones here, not all; method: immunoSEQ multiplex PCR. The data contain about 6,000 clones, approximately 80% of them singletons. Concerning this clone: The antigen is undetermined.

This sequence was found in a human donor with Merkel cell carcinoma. Sequencing was done on a sample of tumor tissue from Merkel cell carcinoma.

CDR3 protein: CASSRTGYGYTF. CDR3 DNA: TGTGCCAGCAGCCGGACAGGGTATGGCTACACCTTC. The chain employs TRBV6-5 and TRBJ1-2; 8 nucleotides match TRBD1. The CDR3 contains 12 residues. V shed 6 bases, J shed 5 bases, and the junction held 2 bases outside the gene matches. Per the germline V gene, CDR1 is MNHEY and CDR2 is SVGAGI.